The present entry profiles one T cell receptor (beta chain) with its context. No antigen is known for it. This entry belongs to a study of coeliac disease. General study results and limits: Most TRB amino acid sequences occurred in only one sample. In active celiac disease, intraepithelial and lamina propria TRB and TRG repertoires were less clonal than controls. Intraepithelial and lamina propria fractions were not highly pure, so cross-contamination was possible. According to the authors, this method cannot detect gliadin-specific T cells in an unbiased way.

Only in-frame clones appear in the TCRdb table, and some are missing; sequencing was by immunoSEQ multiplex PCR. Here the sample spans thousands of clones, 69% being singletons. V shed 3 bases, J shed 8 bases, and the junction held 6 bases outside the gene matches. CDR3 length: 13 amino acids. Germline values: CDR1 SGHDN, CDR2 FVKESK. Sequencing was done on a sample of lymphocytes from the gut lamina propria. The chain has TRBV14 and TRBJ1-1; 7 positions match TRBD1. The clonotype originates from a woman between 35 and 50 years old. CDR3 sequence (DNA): TGTGCCAGCAGCCAGATTTTACAGGGGGAAGCTTTCTTT. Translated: CASSQILQGEAFF.